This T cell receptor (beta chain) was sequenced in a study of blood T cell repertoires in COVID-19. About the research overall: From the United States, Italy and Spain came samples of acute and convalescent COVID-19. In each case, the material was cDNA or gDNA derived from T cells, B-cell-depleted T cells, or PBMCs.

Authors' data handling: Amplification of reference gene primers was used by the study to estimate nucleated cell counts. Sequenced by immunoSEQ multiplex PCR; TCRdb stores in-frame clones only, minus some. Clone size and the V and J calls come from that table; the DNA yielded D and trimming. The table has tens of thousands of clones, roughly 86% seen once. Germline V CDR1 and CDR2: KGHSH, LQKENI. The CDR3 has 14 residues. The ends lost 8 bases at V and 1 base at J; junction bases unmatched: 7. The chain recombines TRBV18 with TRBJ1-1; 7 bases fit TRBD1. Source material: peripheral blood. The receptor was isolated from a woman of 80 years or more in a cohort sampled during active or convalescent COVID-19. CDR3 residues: CASARTGANTEAFF. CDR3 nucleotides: TGTGCCAGCGCCCGGACAGGCGCGAACACTGAAGCTTTCTTT.